The entry below gives a single T cell receptor beta chain sequence along with its context. The target antigen is unknown. The germline gives CDR1 SNHLY, CDR2 FYNNEI. V was shortened by 4 bases and J by 4 bases, with 19 bases between the two germline ends. The CDR3 contains 16 residues. The data were taken from a study of shared clonotypes between healthy human individuals. Regarding the study as a whole: Sharing across several donors was seen in around 5.1% of naive CD4 clonotypes.

Data came from immunoSEQ multiplex PCR; TCRdb stores just in-frame clones and leaves some out. The sample contains approximately 940,000 clones, approximately 76% of which appear only once. The source is a man aged 18 to 35 in good health. The material sequenced was memory CD4+ T cells sorted from blood. Regarding subset: CD45RA-negative fraction. The chain carries TRBV2 and TRBJ1-2; D perhaps matches TRBD1 (6 bases). The CDR3 DNA reads TGTGCCAGCAGTGCAAAAAGGGTGGACAGCTTCTATGGCTACACCTTC. This sequence encodes CASSAKRVDSFYGYTF. The variable domain in full, completed from reference TRBV2 and TRBJ1-2, reads EPEVTQTPSHQVTQMGQEVILRCVPISNHLYFYWYRQILGQKVEFLVSFYNNEISEKSEIFDDQFSVERPDGSNFTLKIRSTKLEDSAMYFCASSAKRVDSFYGYTFGSGTRLTVV.